Listed below are T cell receptor beta chains from one sample, sequenced in a study of CD8 T cells in ankylosing spondylitis. Via MiXCR, TCRdb re-called the 5' RACE reads, giving one row per CDR3 protein. The sample carries around 140,000 distinct CDR3 sequences, roughly 18% recorded once. The sample taken for sequencing was blood, either unsorted or a sorted T cell fraction (not recorded which). Receptors originate from a male donor with ankylosing spondylitis. Each CDR3 is given with its conserved first and last residue.

V gene,J gene,CDR3 protein
TRBV5-1,TRBJ1-5,CASSLDGDSNQPQHF
TRBV5-1,TRBJ2-7,CASSLASGSDEQYF
TRBV12-3/TRBV12-4,TRBJ1-5,CASSLEGQGSNQPQHF
TRBV7-8,TRBJ1-2,CASSAPTTGAWDGYTF
TRBV7-9,TRBJ1-2,CASSLVSGGYTF
TRBV20-1,TRBJ2-2,CSARGGTGELFF
TRBV3-1,TRBJ1-1,CASSQEVTGRAAGNTEAFF
TRBV7-2,TRBJ2-3,CASSLANGLSGDTQYF
TRBV5-1,TRBJ2-7,CASSLVPGSSYEQYF
TRBV20-1,TRBJ2-5,CSARAGTSGFWETQYF
TRBV6-1,TRBJ2-1,CASSARDRSSYNEQFF
TRBV27,TRBJ1-5,CASSWGQGNQPQHF
TRBV24-1,TRBJ2-3,CATSVPSTGFSDTQYF
TRBV27,TRBJ1-5,CASSLGKGNQPQHF
TRBV9,TRBJ2-1,CASSVAGLAYEQFF
TRBV29-1,TRBJ2-5,CSVAGPEGETQYF
TRBV5-1,TRBJ2-7,CASSLAPDRRYVEQYF
TRBV2,TRBJ2-1,CASGAGGRSSYNEQFF
TRBV29-1,TRBJ2-3,CSVEGNPRDSTDTQYF
TRBV27,TRBJ2-1,CASSLGTSGGNEQFF
TRBV6-1,TRBJ1-1,CASRQIGRASEAFF
TRBV5-1,TRBJ2-1,CASQPGLAASYNEQFF
TRBV27,TRBJ2-2,CASRYWPNTGELFF
TRBV12-3/TRBV12-4,TRBJ1-2,CASKEGGAADNYGYTF
TRBV20-1,TRBJ2-1,CSARDRQAGGYEQFF
TRBV3-1,TRBJ2-3,CASRPGQGTDTQYF
TRBV12-3/TRBV12-4,TRBJ2-7,CASSFIGRGYEQYF
TRBV4-1,TRBJ2-1,CASSQDSGGRANEQFF
TRBV10-3,TRBJ2-2,CAISEGQGANTGELFF
TRBV2,TRBJ2-1,CASRGTVHEQFF
TRBV20-1,TRBJ2-7,CMQRLAKGFSYEQYF
TRBV20-1,TRBJ2-1,CSAGPGLATYNEQFF
TRBV4-2,TRBJ2-7,CASSQVTLGGQVYEQYF
TRBV18,TRBJ2-5,CASSPSSGPRHQETQYF
TRBV27,TRBJ2-2,CASSYTDRGVTGELFF
TRBV2,TRBJ2-7,CASGTDRSQYF
TRBV7-9,TRBJ2-1,CASSLASGRASHEQFF
TRBV5-6,TRBJ1-1,CASSLGQGEAFF
TRBV7-9,TRBJ2-7,CASSIDYIAYEQYF
TRBV9,TRBJ1-6,CASSPQGSGTPHSPLHF
TRBV4-1,TRBJ1-2,CASSQEVGLGDYGYTF
TRBV7-3,TRBJ2-5,CASRAVPEETQYF
TRBV18,TRBJ2-6,CASSPRAGGVSGANVLTF
TRBV7-9,TRBJ2-3,CASSPPRGDTQYF
TRBV27,TRBJ2-7,CASSFRDSSYEQYF
TRBV6-1,TRBJ1-2,CASSLSRDRGPANYGYTF
TRBV6-1,TRBJ2-7,CATTRGKGVGRDEQYF
TRBV12-3/TRBV12-4,TRBJ2-2,CASSLGVTGELFF
TRBV7-8,TRBJ2-5,CASSLLLFRETQYF
TRBV14,TRBJ2-3,CASSRGRPDTQYF
TRBV7-9,TRBJ2-3,CASSLAGSRTDTQYF
TRBV7-9,TRBJ2-6,CATSAGAGANVLTF
TRBV7-9,TRBJ1-4,CASGYSDEKLFF
TRBV12-3/TRBV12-4,TRBJ2-1,CASSARAPLEQFF
TRBV15,TRBJ2-7,CATSSGQGEYEQYF
TRBV29-1,TRBJ2-7,CSVDGGTSGRPTYEQYF
TRBV20-1,TRBJ1-2,CSALNWSDYGYTF
TRBV10-3,TRBJ2-7,CAIRTGGYEQYF
TRBV5-5,TRBJ2-1,CASSLLRASGRTNEQFF